This T cell receptor (beta chain) stems from a study of cytomegalovirus exposure and HLA in healthy donors. The PCR ran on 60 Vbeta and 13 Jbeta primers. Sequencing was performed with immunoSEQ multiplex PCR; in TCRdb, only in-frame clones are kept and a portion is missing. The sample contains about 180,000 clones, around 80% of which appear only once. Trimming at V came to 5 bases and at J to 0 bases, leaving 3 bases not matched to a gene. The CDR3 length is 14 residues. Germline lookup yields CDR1 MNHEY and CDR2 SMNVEV (reference sequence). The specimen sequenced was PBMCs. The genes are TRBV27 and TRBJ2-7; 8 bases line up with TRBD2. This TCR derives from a man aged 35 to 55 in good health and CMV-seronegative. For the CDR3, the DNA is TGTGCCAGCAGTCGAGCGGGAGTCTCCTACGAGCAGTACTTC. Encoded protein: CASSRAGVSYEQYF.